The 17 T cell receptor beta chains listed next were all sequenced from one sample in a study of breast tumors, draining lymph nodes, adjacent tissues. Breast cancer patients provided tissue from their axillary draining lymph nodes. A single record per CDR3 protein comes from TCRdb applying MiXCR to the multiplex PCR reads. The table has 100,000 to 150,000 distinct CDR3 sequences, around 20% seen once; the top ten hold 2.6%. Sample: axillary lymph node tissue. The source of these receptors is a female donor with breast cancer. Some clones in this sample may be carry-over from other donors' samples.

The sample holds many counts of this clonotype. The chain couples TRBV20-1 to TRBJ2-5, with TRBD2 matching 11 bases. The V segment lost 3 bases and the J segment 3 bases; nucleotides outside the gene matches: 9. Per germline, CDR1 DFQATT and CDR2 SNEGSKA (reference sequence). This CDR3 spans 16 amino acids. The CDR3 region is CSASTTSGNIEETQYF. CDR3 DNA sequence: TGCAGTGCTAGTACGACTAGCGGGAACATCGAAGAGACCCAGTACTTC.

The V and J genes are TRBV5-5 and TRBJ2-7; the D gene could be TRBD1 or TRBD2 (5 bases each). Germline values: CDR1 SGHKS, CDR2 YYEKEE (reference sequence). The CDR3 is 14 residues long. With 1 base removed from V and 6 bases from J, the gap between germline ends came to 14 bases. The CDR3 region has the DNA TGTGCCAGCAGCTTGCCGGGACCAGCCTCCGAGCAGTACTTC. Translated, it gives CASSLPGPASEQYF.

A remark on this clonotype: At one boundary the junction diverges from the germline segment, which might be a read error. The chain is built from TRBV6-5 and TRBJ2-1; no definite D call. Looked up from germline, CDR1 is MNHEY and CDR2 is SVGAGI. The CDR3 is made up of 16 amino acids. CDR3 nucleotide sequence: TGTGCCAGCAGTTACTCGTCTGCAGCCTCCTACAATGGGCAGTTCTTT. It is translated as CASSYSSAASYNGQFF.

About this clonotype: This could be a read error, since a much larger clone is one nucleotide away. The CDR3 bases are TGCGCCAGCAGCCAAGTTGCTTGTGTGGATACGCAGTATTTT. It yields the protein CASSQVACVDTQYF. The rearrangement links TRBV4-3 to TRBJ2-3; D call uncertain. Trimming cost V 1 base and J 6 bases, with 11 bases left between them. Per germline, CDR1 LGHNA and CDR2 YSLEER. The CDR3 has 14 amino acids.

The sample holds many counts of this clonotype. The chain combines TRBV5-1 with TRBJ2-3; 14 nucleotides line up with TRBD2. V was clipped by 3 bases and J by 3 bases; unmatched bases: 9. CDR3 size: 18 residues. Per germline, CDR1 SGHRS and CDR2 YFSETQ. CDR3 loop: CASSSSGLAGERTDTQYF. In DNA form, the CDR3 reads TGCGCCAGCAGCTCGTCGGGACTAGCGGGAGAGCGGACAGATACGCAGTATTTT. The full variable domain, rest sourced from reference TRBV5-1 and TRBJ2-3, is KAGVTQTPRYLIKTRGQQVTLSCSPISGHRSVSWYQQTPGQGLQFLFEYFSETQRNKGNFPGRFSGRQFSNSRSEMNVSTLELGDSALYLCASSSSGLAGERTDTQYFGPGTRLTVL.

Comment on this clonotype: A much bigger clone sits one base away, suggesting this may be a read error. J is TRBJ2-2 and V is TRBV9; D gene unclear. Per the germline V gene, CDR1 is SGDLS and CDR2 is YYNGEE. Trimming shortened V by 4 bases and J by 3 bases, and 16 bases separated the two germline ends. The CDR3 runs to 16 residues. The CDR3 here is CASSLTPSWDTGELFF. The CDR3 nucleotides read TGTGCCAGCAGCCTAACCCCCTCGTGGGACACCGGGGAGCTGTTTTTT.

This clonotype has ten or more counts. The chain carries TRBV6-5 and TRBJ2-3; possibly TRBD1 or TRBD2 for D (7 bases each). Germline lookup yields CDR1 MNHEY and CDR2 SVGAGI. V gave up 0 bases and J gave up 6 bases, with 13 bases separating them. The CDR3 runs to 15 residues. CDR3 residues: CASSYSGRGGDTQYF. DNA for the CDR3: TGTGCCAGCAGTTACTCCGGCAGGGGGGGGGATACGCAGTATTTT.

At least ten counts were recorded for this clonotype. The chain employs TRBV10-3 and TRBJ2-3; 9 bases map to TRBD2. J was trimmed by 3 bases and V by 11 bases; bases with no gene match: 9. Germline CDR1 is ENHRY and CDR2 is SYGVKD. The CDR3 length is 14 residues. CDR3 nucleotide sequence: TGTGCCGCCTCCCCGGGACTAGCTACAGATACGCAGTATTTT. Its translation is CAASPGLATDTQYF.

About this clonotype: One base away lies a much larger clone, so this may be a sequencing read error. V gene TRBV5-1 combines with J gene TRBJ1-3; D ambiguous. Germline V gene data show CDR1 as SGHRS and CDR2 as YFSETQ. This CDR3 region has 14 residues. CDR3: CAGSPQAFGNTIYF. The DNA of the CDR3 is TGCGCCGGCAGCCCGCAAGCTTTTGGAAACACCATATATTTT.

This clonotype was observed at least ten times. The V call is TRBV9, the J call TRBJ2-7, with D maybe TRBD1 (6 bases). In germline, CDR1 is SGDLS, CDR2 YYNGEE. Trimming cost V 3 bases and J 0 bases, with 7 bases left between them. The CDR3 spans 13 residues. The CDR3 reads CASSEGDSYEQYF. CDR3 nucleotides: TGTGCCAGCAGCGAGGGGGACTCCTACGAGCAGTACTTC.

This clonotype was seen a handful of times. A read error is possible here, since a much larger clone lies one base away. The chain links TRBV6-1 to TRBJ2-1; D gene unclear. Per the germline V gene, CDR1 is MNHNS and CDR2 is SASEGT. The CDR3 loop spans 13 amino acids. CDR3 DNA sequence: TGTGCCAGCAGTCACGGGCTTTACAATGGGCAGTTCTTC. Protein sequence: CASSHGLYNGQFF.

In nucleotides, the CDR3 is TGTGCCAGCAGTTCAAGATATCCCCCTAGGTTATACGGCTCCTACAATGAGCAGTTCTTC. This codes for CASSSRYPPRLYGSYNEQFF. The V and J genes are TRBV28 and TRBJ2-1; the D is unclear. The V gene lost 4 bases and the J gene lost 0 bases, with 25 bases spanning the gap. Germline values: CDR1 MDHEN, CDR2 SYDVKM. CDR3 length equals 20 residues.

This clonotype was counted many times. The CDR3 loop is CAWSGSLSSYNSPLHF. CDR3 bases: TGTGCCTGGAGTGGGTCGTTAAGCTCCTATAATTCACCCCTCCACTTT. The chain combines TRBV30 with TRBJ1-6, with no clear D. The germline CDR1 and CDR2 sequences are GTSNPN and SVGIG (reference sequence). The germline V and J ends were trimmed by 1 base and 0 bases, with 10 bases remaining between them. The CDR3 length is 16 residues.

This clonotype showed up many times. V and J are TRBV15 and TRBJ2-1; 8 bases align to TRBD1. V gave up 3 bases and J gave up 7 bases; unmatched junction bases: 2. The CDR3 runs 13 residues. Germline lookup yields CDR1 LNHNV and CDR2 YYDKDF (reference sequence). The CDR3 DNA is TGTGCCACCAGCAGGCGGACAGGGAATGAGCAGTTCTTC. Its translation is CATSRRTGNEQFF.

This rearrangement joins TRBV28 to TRBJ1-2, with TRBD1 matching 9 bases. V lost 6 bases, J lost 8 bases, and 13 bases stayed unmatched. CDR1 is MDHEN, CDR2 SYDVKM, per germline. The CDR3 runs to 15 residues. The CDR3 region is CASRGGQGGVRGYTF. The CDR3 nucleotides read TGTGCCAGCAGGGGGGGACAGGGTGGTGTAAGAGGCTACACCTTC.

This clonotype is termed medium-sized. The V call is TRBV20-1, the J call TRBJ2-1, with D uncertain. The CDR3 is made up of 10 amino acids. The ends were cut back, 6 bases at V and 6 bases at J, with 6 bases in the middle. Germline lookup yields CDR1 DFQATT and CDR2 SNEGSKA (reference sequence). In DNA form, the CDR3 reads TGCAGTGCCTATAGCAATGAGCAGTTCTTC. It codes for CSAYSNEQFF.

This clonotype occurred a few times. The V and J genes are TRBV6-5 and TRBJ2-2; maybe TRBD1 (6 bases). CDR1 and CDR2 from the germline V gene are MNHEY and SVGAGI. The CDR3 sequence is 15 residues long. With 6 bases removed from V and 0 bases from J, the gap between germline ends came to 11 bases. This CDR3 is CASSRRQANTGELFF. The CDR3 DNA follows: TGTGCCAGCAGCCGAAGACAGGCGAACACCGGGGAGCTGTTTTTT.